Presented here are 2 T cell receptor beta chains from one specimen sequenced in a study of T cells in Graves' hyperthyroidism and ophthalmopathy. Template material for amplifying TCR beta CDR3 regions consisted of RNA transcripts. Initially, a first-round RT-PCR of the TCR CDR3 employed the HTBI primer set. TCRdb analysed the multiplex PCR reads with MiXCR anew, one entry per CDR3 protein. The sample has roughly 700,000 distinct CDR3 sequences, around 13% seen once. Sequencing was done on a sample of blood. These receptors came from a woman between 18 and 30 years old with Graves' hyperthyroidism.

In this sample, this clonotype turned up many times. The chain has TRBV11-3 and TRBJ2-1; D is unclear. The germline V and J ends were trimmed by 7 bases and 4 bases, with 11 bases remaining between them. CDR1 and CDR2 from the germline V gene are SGHNT and YENEEA. The CDR3 is 13 amino acids. CDR3 DNA sequence: TGTGCCAGCACCTCGCCGTTTTACAATGAGCAGTTCTTC. Translating gives CASTSPFYNEQFF.

The sample holds many counts of this clonotype. The chain uses TRBV15 and TRBJ2-7; maybe TRBD2 (7 bases). Per germline, CDR1 LNHNV and CDR2 YYDKDF (reference sequence). V shed 4 bases and J shed 4 bases, with 17 bases lying between them. This CDR3 has 15 residues. The CDR3 nucleotides are TGTGCCACCAGCACCCGAACGGGGGGCGCTTACGAGCAGTACTTC. This sequence encodes CATSTRTGGAYEQYF.